This T cell receptor beta chain was captured in a study of cytomegalovirus exposure and HLA in healthy donors. Notes on this clone: Antigen specificity is unknown.

The PCR employed 60 Vbeta primers together with 13 Jbeta primers. Assay used: immunoSEQ multiplex PCR; TCRdb lists only in-frame clones, some missing. The sample lists around 210,000 clones, around four fifths occurring once. V shed 4 bases and J shed 0 bases, with 15 bases lying between them. Germline CDR1 reads SGHRS; CDR2 reads YFSETQ. The CDR3 is 16 amino acids. Study-level points and caveats: Later on, a genetic analysis was performed. It linked a missense variant in DCLRE1C with V- and J-gene trimming of TCR beta.

The chain uses TRBV5-1 and TRBJ2-3; the D gene is possibly TRBD2 (6 bases). What was sequenced was PBMCs. This receptor was identified in a boy aged 5-17 years in good health and CMV-seronegative. The CDR3 here is CASSGRLEVSTDTQYF. The CDR3 region has the DNA TGCGCCAGCAGCGGAAGACTAGAAGTTAGCACAGATACGCAGTATTTT.